What follows describes a single TCR beta chain. These data belong to a study of T cell changes during pregnancy in multiple sclerosis. Using immunoSEQ multiplex PCR, the repertoire was profiled, and TCRdb retains in-frame clones only, with some absent. In the table there are 64,000 or so clones, around 92% of which are singletons. Germline V CDR1 and CDR2: MNHEY, SMNVEV (reference sequence). The CDR3 has 15 residues. Trimming removed 5 bases at V and 3 bases at J, with 16 bases between. The specimen comprised peripheral blood, sampled in the first trimester of pregnancy. The receptor comes from a female donor with multiple sclerosis, enrolled in a pregnancy study. This chain connects TRBV27 to TRBJ1-2; TRBD1 might be the D (6 bases). CDR3 residues: CASSRSPDSHYGYTF. The CDR3 coding sequence is TGTGCCAGCAGTCGGAGTCCGGACAGTCACTATGGCTACACCTTC.